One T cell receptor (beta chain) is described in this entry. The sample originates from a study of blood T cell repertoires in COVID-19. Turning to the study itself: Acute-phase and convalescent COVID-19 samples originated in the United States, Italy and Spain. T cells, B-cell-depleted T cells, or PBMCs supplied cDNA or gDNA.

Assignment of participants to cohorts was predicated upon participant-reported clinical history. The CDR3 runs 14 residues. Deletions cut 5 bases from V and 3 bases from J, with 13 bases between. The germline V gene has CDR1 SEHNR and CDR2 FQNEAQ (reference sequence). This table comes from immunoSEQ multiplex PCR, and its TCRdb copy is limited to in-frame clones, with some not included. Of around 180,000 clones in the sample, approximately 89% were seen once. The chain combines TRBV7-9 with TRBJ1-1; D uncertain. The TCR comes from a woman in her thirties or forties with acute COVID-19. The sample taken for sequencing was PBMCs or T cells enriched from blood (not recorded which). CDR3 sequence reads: CASSPPIMDTEAFF. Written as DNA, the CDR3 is TGTGCCAGCAGCCCCCCTATTATGGACACTGAAGCTTTCTTT.